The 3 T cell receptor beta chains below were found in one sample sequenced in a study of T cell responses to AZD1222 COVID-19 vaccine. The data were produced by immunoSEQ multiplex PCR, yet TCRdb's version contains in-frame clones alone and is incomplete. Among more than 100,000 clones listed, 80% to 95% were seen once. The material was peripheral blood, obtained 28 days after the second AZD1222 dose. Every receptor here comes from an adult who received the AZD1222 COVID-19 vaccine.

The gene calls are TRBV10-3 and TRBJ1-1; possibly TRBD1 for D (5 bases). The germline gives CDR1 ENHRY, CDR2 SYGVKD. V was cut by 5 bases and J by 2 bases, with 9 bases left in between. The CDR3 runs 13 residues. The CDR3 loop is CAISQGGNTEAFF. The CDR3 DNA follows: TGTGCCATCAGTCAGGGCGGCAACACTGAAGCTTTCTTT.

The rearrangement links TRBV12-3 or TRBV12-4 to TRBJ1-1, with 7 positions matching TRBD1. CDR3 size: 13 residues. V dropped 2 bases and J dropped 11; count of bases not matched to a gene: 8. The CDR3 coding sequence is TGTGCCAGCAGTTTATTGGGGGCACAGGGGGCTTTCTTT. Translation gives CASSLLGAQGAFF.

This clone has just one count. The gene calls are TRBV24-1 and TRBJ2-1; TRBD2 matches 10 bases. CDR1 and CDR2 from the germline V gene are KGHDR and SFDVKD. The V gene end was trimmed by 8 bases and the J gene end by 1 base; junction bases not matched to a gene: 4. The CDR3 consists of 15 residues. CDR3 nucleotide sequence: TGTGCCACCACTAGCGGGAGAAATTCCTACAATGAGCAGTTCTTC. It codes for CATTSGRNSYNEQFF.